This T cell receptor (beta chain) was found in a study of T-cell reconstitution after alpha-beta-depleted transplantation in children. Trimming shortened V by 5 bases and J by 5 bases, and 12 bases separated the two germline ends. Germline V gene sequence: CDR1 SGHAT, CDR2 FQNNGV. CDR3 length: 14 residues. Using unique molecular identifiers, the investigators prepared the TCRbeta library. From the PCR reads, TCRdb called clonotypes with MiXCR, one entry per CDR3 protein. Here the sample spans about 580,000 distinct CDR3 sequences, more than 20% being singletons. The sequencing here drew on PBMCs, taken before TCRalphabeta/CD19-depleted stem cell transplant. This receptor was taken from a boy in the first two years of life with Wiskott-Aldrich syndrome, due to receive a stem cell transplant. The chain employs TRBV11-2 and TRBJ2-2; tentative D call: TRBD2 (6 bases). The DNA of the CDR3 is TGTGCCAGCAGCAGGGGACTGCCGACCGGGGAGCTGTTTTTT. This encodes CASSRGLPTGELFF.